This T cell receptor beta chain was obtained from a study of tumor-infiltrating lymphocytes in localized non-small cell lung cancer. V lost 4 bases and J lost 6, with 16 bases in between. The germline V gene encodes CDR1 SEHNR and CDR2 FQNEAQ (reference sequence). This CDR3 is 15 amino acids long. In its sample, this clone was seen a few times. Antigen: not known. TCRdb's table, derived via immunoSEQ multiplex PCR, lists solely in-frame clones and lacks some. The sample yields about 15,000 clones, more than 60% seen once. The study's findings and limits: No T-cell fraction difference was seen between IM1 and IM2 tumors. Higher tumor T cell infiltration than in uninvolved lung was supported by TCRbeta sequencing.

Sequencing was carried out using lung tumor tissue. This sequence was found in a human donor with non-small cell lung cancer. The chain carries TRBV7-9 and TRBJ2-1; tentative D call: TRBD2 (5 bases). The CDR3 here is CASSSGQEGSNEQFF. In DNA, the CDR3 is TGTGCCAGCAGCTCCGGGCAGGAAGGGAGCAATGAGCAGTTCTTC.